The 10 T cell receptor beta chains reported below all come from one sample, sequenced in a study of blood T cell repertoires in COVID-19. Assay: immunoSEQ multiplex PCR; the TCRdb copy retains only in-frame clones and omits some. In the table there are approximately 250,000 clones, over 65% of which are singletons. The specimen sequenced was peripheral blood. These receptors all stem from a man between 60 and 75 years old who had recovered from COVID-19.

J is TRBJ2-6 and V is TRBV27; D may be TRBD2 (5 bases). Looked up from germline, CDR1 is MNHEY and CDR2 is SMNVEV (reference sequence). The CDR3 consists of 19 residues. V lost 3 bases and J 2 bases, leaving 20 bases between the germline ends. The DNA for the CDR3 is TGTGCCAGCAGTTTTCGGGGTGGTTTCCTTGGGGCTGGGGCCAACGTCCTGACTTTC. Translated: CASSFRGGFLGAGANVLTF.

J is TRBJ1-1 and V is TRBV10-2; possibly TRBD1 for D (5 bases). Germline CDR1 and CDR2: WSHSY and SAAADI. Trimming removed 2 bases from V and 0 bases from J, with 7 bases in between. The CDR3 is 14 residues long. In nucleotides, the CDR3 is TGCGCCAGCAGTGAGCGGGGGATGAACACTGAAGCTTTCTTT. Its translation: CASSERGMNTEAFF.

The chain combines TRBV7-9 with TRBJ2-7; possibly TRBD2 for D (6 bases). Germline V gene lookup returns CDR1 SEHNR and CDR2 FQNEAQ (reference sequence). Trimming removed 2 bases at V and 5 bases at J, with 16 bases between. The CDR3 consists of 15 residues. The CDR3 is CASSLSGSGVDEQYF. Here the CDR3 DNA reads TGTGCCAGCAGCTTATCTGGGTCGGGGGTTGACGAGCAGTACTTC.

This clone has just a few counts. The chain recombines TRBV11-1 with TRBJ1-1, with D possibly being TRBD1 (6 bases). The germline V gene has CDR1 SGHAT and CDR2 FQDESV (reference sequence). The CDR3 runs 12 residues. The germline V and J ends were trimmed by 7 bases and 4 bases, with 10 bases remaining between them. The DNA of the CDR3 is TGTGCCAGCACCTACAGGGCCACTGAAGCTTTCTTT. Encoded protein: CASTYRATEAFF.

The CDR3 spells CASSSAGMNTEAFF. The CDR3 coding sequence is TGTGCCAGCAGCTCGGCAGGGATGAACACTGAAGCTTTCTTT. This rearrangement joins TRBV5-4 to TRBJ1-1; tentative D call: TRBD1 (5 bases). This CDR3 contains 14 residues. V shed 3 bases and J shed 0 bases, with 9 bases lying between them. CDR1 and CDR2 from the germline V gene are SGHNT and YYREEE (reference sequence). Complete variable domain (other parts from reference TRBV5-4 and TRBJ1-1): ETGVTQSPTHLIKTRGQQVTLRCSSQSGHNTVSWYQQALGQGPQFIFQYYREEENGRGNFPPRFSGLQFPNYSSELNVNALELDDSALYLCASSSAGMNTEAFFGQGTRLTVV.

V usage is TRBV19 and J usage is TRBJ1-5; 7 nucleotides match TRBD1. V shed 6 bases and J 2 bases; nucleotides not matched to a gene: 10. Germline CDR1 and CDR2: LNHDA and SQIVND (reference sequence). The CDR3 contains 16 residues. CDR3 amino acids: CASSDSGGFGNQPQHF. CDR3 bases: TGTGCCAGTAGCGATTCAGGGGGTTTTGGCAATCAGCCCCAGCATTTT.

The chain employs TRBV5-8 and TRBJ2-7; TRBD2 might be the D (5 bases). V was clipped by 4 bases and J by 3 bases, with 17 bases between them. Germline V gives CDR1 SGHTS, CDR2 YDEGEE. This CDR3 has 15 residues. This chain's CDR3 is CASSPRTPGLYEQYF. The CDR3 DNA sequence: TGTGCCAGCAGCCCGAGGACTCCTGGCCTCTACGAGCAGTACTTC.

The rearrangement uses TRBV9 and TRBJ2-2, with 9 positions matching TRBD1. Germline trimming cut 3 bases from V and 6 bases from J; bases unmatched to any gene: 12. CDR1 is SGDLS and CDR2 is YYNGEE in the germline V gene. There are 17 residues in the CDR3. The CDR3 sequence is CASSEGGQGVKAGELFF. CDR3 DNA sequence: TGTGCCAGCAGCGAGGGGGGACAGGGTGTCAAGGCCGGGGAGCTGTTTTTT.

The chain joins TRBV18 to TRBJ2-7; 7 positions match TRBD1. Trimming cost V 6 bases and J 6 bases; bases outside gene matches: 11. The CDR3 runs 14 residues. Germline lookup yields CDR1 KGHSH and CDR2 LQKENI. The CDR3 DNA follows: TGTGCCAGCTCCCCTGACAGGGTCTCGGCCGAGCAGTACTTC. As protein: CASSPDRVSAEQYF. The whole variable domain, remainder taken from reference TRBV18 and TRBJ2-7, is NAGVMQNPRHLVRRRGQEARLRCSPMKGHSHVYWYRQLPEEGLKFMVYLQKENIIDESGMPKERFSAEFPKEGPSILRIQQVVRGDSAAYFCASSPDRVSAEQYFGPGTRLTVT.

CDR3 DNA: TGTGCCATCAGTGAGGACAGGGGCCCCTACGAGCAGTACTTC. As protein: CAISEDRGPYEQYF. The rearrangement links TRBV10-3 to TRBJ2-7; 8 bases are shared with TRBD1. Germline assignment: CDR1 ENHRY and CDR2 SYGVKD. V lost 2 bases, J lost 2 bases, and 2 bases stayed unmatched. The CDR3 is made up of 14 amino acids.